These T cell receptor beta chains were read from a single sample in a study of blood T cell repertoires in COVID-19. Method: immunoSEQ multiplex PCR; TCRdb's copy keeps in-frame clones and lacks some. This repertoire shows roughly 140,000 clones, roughly 88% found once; its top ten account for 10%. The sample taken for sequencing was peripheral blood. The source of these receptors is a man in his sixties with active or convalescent COVID-19. Both conserved end residues are part of each CDR3. D genes are given only for firm matches. Clone size appears in some rows only: once, few, many, or a class for an expanded clone.

>NA|NA|TRBJ1-4|TRBV6-5
TGTGCCAGCAGTTACCAAGGGGGAGGGCGCGAAAAACTGTTTTTT
CASSYQGGGREKLFF
>once|TRBD1|TRBJ2-7|TRBV7-9
TGTGCCAGCAGCCAGGGGACAGATTACTCCTACGAGCAGTACTTC
CASSQGTDYSYEQYF
>NA|TRBD2|TRBJ2-1|TRBV5-4
TGTGCCAGCAGCACTGGAGGGCGGGGGAGCTCCTACAATGAGCAGTTCTTC
CASSTGGRGSSYNEQFF
>NA|NA|TRBJ2-6|TRBV25-1
TGTGCCAGCAGTGGGCTGTGGGGCACGGATGGGGCCAACGTCCTGACTTTC
CASSGLWGTDGANVLTF
>NA|TRBD1|TRBJ1-1|TRBV5-1
TGCGCCAGCCGACAGGGGATCGACACTGAAGCTTTCTTT
CASRQGIDTEAFF
>NA|TRBD2|TRBJ2-1|TRBV15
TGTGCCACCAGCCCGCGGGGGGCGGGGGGGTACAATGAGCAGTTCTTC
CATSPRGAGGYNEQFF
>NA|NA|TRBJ1-5|TRBV9
TGTGCCAGCAGCCCTTCCGGGTTTAACCTTCAGCCCCAGCATTTT
CASSPSGFNLQPQHF
>NA|TRBD1|TRBJ2-7|TRBV11-1
TGTGCCAGCAGCATAAGGGACAGCTCCTACGAGCAGTACTTC
CASSIRDSSYEQYF
>once|NA|TRBJ1-3|TRBV6-5
TGTGCCAGCAGACCGGGACTGAACTCTGGAAACACCATATATTTT
CASRPGLNSGNTIYF
>once|TRBD2|TRBJ2-5|TRBV30
TGTGCCTGGAATCTCGGACTAGCCCAAGAGACCCAGTACTTC
CAWNLGLAQETQYF
>NA|TRBD1|TRBJ1-1|TRBV5-4
TGTGCCAGCAGCTTGGGGCCGAGACAGGGAAGGAACACTGAAGCTTTCTTT
CASSLGPRQGRNTEAFF
>NA|NA|TRBJ1-1|TRBV18
TGTGCCAGCTCACCTTTCTCAGGGTTGGCGAACACTGAAGCTTTCTTT
CASSPFSGLANTEAFF
>NA|NA|TRBJ2-5|TRBV10-3
TGTGCCATCAGGGGGGCACAAGGTTGGGAGACCCAGTACTTC
CAIRGAQGWETQYF
>NA|TRBD2|TRBJ2-1|TRBV27
TGTGCCAGCAGCCCGCGGGAGGATTGGCGGGGAACACACAATGAGCAGTTCTTC
CASSPREDWRGTHNEQFF